The clone carrying this TCR beta chain was observed a handful of times. Its antigen is not identified. These data belong to a study of beta chain features in type 1 diabetes. Overall study context: The study found patients and healthy donors alike in age, gender and cell yields. Study-wide results and limits: A potential influence of HLA type upon TCRB rearrangement remained unresolved herein. There was a moderate but significant shortening of TCRB CDR3s in all four CD4+ subsets of Type 1 diabetes patients. Junctions at VDJ sites from type 1 diabetes patients had fewer insertions and more deletions.

Germline V gene lookup returns CDR1 SGHAT and CDR2 FQNNGV. This CDR3 is built from 16 residues. V shed 0 bases, J shed 4 bases, and the junction held 5 bases outside the gene matches. Every bit of the isolated RNA underwent reverse transcription, so sequencing read expressed TCRB transcripts. Mean read depth for naive, central memory and regulatory T cell samples was around 3.5 million reads. The repertoire was sequenced with immunoSEQ multiplex PCR; TCRdb's copy has only in-frame clones and lacks some. The sample shows 300,000 to 400,000 clones, over 7% of them seen only once. The source is a man aged 25-40 years with type 1 diabetes. Sequences were obtained from central memory CD4+ T cells from blood. The chain recombines TRBV11-2 with TRBJ2-1; 8 bases match TRBD2. The CDR3 DNA is TGTGCCAGCAGCTTAGATGACCGGGGGGGGTACAATGAGCAGTTCTTC. It translates to CASSLDDRGGYNEQFF. The full variable domain, its missing parts supplied by reference TRBV11-2 and TRBJ2-1, is EAGVAQSPRYKIIEKRQSVAFWCNPISGHATLYWYQQILGQGPKLLIQFQNNGVVDDSQLPKDRFSAERLKGVDSTLKIQPAKLEDSAVYLCASSLDDRGGYNEQFFGPGTRLTVL.